This is a list of T cell receptor beta chains from one sample in a study of blood T cell repertoires in COVID-19. The repertoire was sequenced with immunoSEQ multiplex PCR; TCRdb's copy has only in-frame clones and lacks some. The profile shows roughly 100,000 clones, about 80% of them singletons. Material: peripheral blood. These receptor sequences come from a woman older than 75 with active or convalescent COVID-19. CDR3s include the opening cysteine and the closing phenylalanine or tryptophan. The D gene is left open where the match is weak. Not every row has a clone size; where given, it reads once, few, many or a size class.

V	size	J	D	CDR3	DNA
TRBV28	NA	TRBJ2-1	TRBD2	CASTTASGLAGVNEQFF	TGTGCCAGCACCACTGCCTCGGGACTAGCGGGAGTCAATGAGCAGTTCTTC
TRBV5-1	few	TRBJ2-7	TRBD1	CASSPRQGSRDEQYF	TGCGCCAGCAGCCCAAGACAGGGATCTCGGGACGAGCAGTACTTC
TRBV9	NA	TRBJ2-3	TRBD1	CASRGQASDTQYF	TGTGCCAGCAGGGGACAGGCCTCGGATACGCAGTATTTT
TRBV7-2	NA	TRBJ1-1	NA	CASSLYRAEAFF	TGTGCCAGCAGCTTATACAGGGCTGAAGCTTTCTTT
TRBV6-5	NA	TRBJ1-1	NA	CASRPGVNTEAFF	TGTGCCAGCAGGCCGGGGGTGAACACTGAAGCTTTCTTT
TRBV24-1	NA	TRBJ1-2	NA	CATTLPVSGDHYGYTF	TGTGCCACCACCCTGCCCGTTAGCGGAGACCACTATGGCTACACCTTC
TRBV5-4	NA	TRBJ2-3	NA	CASSSGTTSTDTQYF	TGTGCCAGCAGCTCCGGGACAACTAGCACAGATACGCAGTATTTT
TRBV6-5	NA	TRBJ1-2	NA	CASSYGLGGADGYTF	TGTGCCAGCAGTTATGGATTAGGGGGGGCTGATGGCTACACCTTC
TRBV16	NA	TRBJ1-2	NA	CASSQNPGRYGYGYTF	TGTGCCAGCAGCCAAAATCCAGGGAGGTACGGCTATGGCTACACCTTC
TRBV27	NA	TRBJ1-2	NA	CASSLDYSYGYTF	TGTGCCAGCAGTTTAGACTACTCCTATGGCTACACCTTC